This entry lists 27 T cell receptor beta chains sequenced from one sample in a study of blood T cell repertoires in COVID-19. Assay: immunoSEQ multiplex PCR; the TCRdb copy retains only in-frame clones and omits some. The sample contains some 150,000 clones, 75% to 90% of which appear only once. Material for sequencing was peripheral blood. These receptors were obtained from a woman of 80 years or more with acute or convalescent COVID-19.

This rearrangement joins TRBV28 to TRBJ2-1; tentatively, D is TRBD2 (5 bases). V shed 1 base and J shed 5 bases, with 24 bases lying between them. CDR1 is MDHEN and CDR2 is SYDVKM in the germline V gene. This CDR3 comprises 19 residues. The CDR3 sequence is CASSLFFGTKLVINNEQFF. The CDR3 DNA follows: TGTGCCAGCAGTTTATTTTTCGGCACGAAACTAGTTATAAACAATGAGCAGTTCTTC.

CDR3 sequence (DNA): TGTGCCAGCAGTTTAATCGGGGGGACGTACAATGAGCAGTTCTTC. Amino acid sequence: CASSLIGGTYNEQFF. The chain uses TRBV27 and TRBJ2-1; 7 bases are shared with TRBD2. The CDR3 consists of 15 residues. V lost 2 bases and J lost 4; bases outside the gene matches: 5. Germline-derived CDR1 and CDR2 are MNHEY and SMNVEV (reference sequence).

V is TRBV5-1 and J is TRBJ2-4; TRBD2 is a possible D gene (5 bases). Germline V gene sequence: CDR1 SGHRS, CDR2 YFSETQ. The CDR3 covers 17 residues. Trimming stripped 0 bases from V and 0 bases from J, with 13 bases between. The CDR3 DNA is TGCGCCAGCAGCTTGGAGTGGAGGCTCGGAGCCAAAAACATTCAGTACTTC. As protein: CASSLEWRLGAKNIQYF.

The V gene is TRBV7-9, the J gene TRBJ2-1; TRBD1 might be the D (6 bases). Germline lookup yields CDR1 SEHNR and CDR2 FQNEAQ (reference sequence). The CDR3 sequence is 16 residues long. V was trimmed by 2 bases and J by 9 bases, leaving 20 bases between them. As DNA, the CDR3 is TGTGCCAGCAGCTTAAAGTTGGGCGGCAACAGGGTTGAGCAGTTCTTC. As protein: CASSLKLGGNRVEQFF.

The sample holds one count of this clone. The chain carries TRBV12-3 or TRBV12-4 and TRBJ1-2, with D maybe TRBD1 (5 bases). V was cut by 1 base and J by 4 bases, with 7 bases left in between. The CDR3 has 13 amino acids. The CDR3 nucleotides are TGTGCCAGCAGTTTAGAACAGGCCTATGGCTACACCTTC. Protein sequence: CASSLEQAYGYTF.

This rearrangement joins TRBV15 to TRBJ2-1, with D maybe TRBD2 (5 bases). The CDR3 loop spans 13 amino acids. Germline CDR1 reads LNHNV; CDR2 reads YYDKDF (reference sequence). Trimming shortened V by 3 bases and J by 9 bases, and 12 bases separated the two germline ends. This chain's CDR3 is CATSSGFEGEQFF. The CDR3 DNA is TGTGCCACCAGCAGCGGCTTTGAGGGTGAGCAGTTCTTC.

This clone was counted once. The CDR3 loop is CASSFFPLRDRQETQYF. The CDR3, as DNA: TGTGCCAGCAGCTTTTTCCCGCTCCGGGACAGGCAAGAGACCCAGTACTTC. The J gene is TRBJ2-5, the V gene TRBV28, with TRBD1 matching over 8 bases. The CDR3 spans 17 residues. Trimming cost V 6 bases and J 2 bases; bases outside gene matches: 14. CDR1 MDHEN and CDR2 SYDVKM come from the germline V gene. The variable domain in full, completed from reference TRBV28 and TRBJ2-5, reads DVKVTQSSRYLVKRTGEKVFLECVQDMDHENMFWYRQDPGLGLRLIYFSYDVKMKEKGDIPEGYSVSREKKERFSLILESASTNQTSMYLCASSFFPLRDRQETQYFGPGTRLLVL.

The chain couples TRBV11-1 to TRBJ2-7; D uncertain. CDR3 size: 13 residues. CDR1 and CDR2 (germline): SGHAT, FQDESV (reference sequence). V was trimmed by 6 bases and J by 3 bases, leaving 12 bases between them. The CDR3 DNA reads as TGTGCCAGCAGTTACACCGGCGGCTACGAGCAGTACTTC. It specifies CASSYTGGYEQYF.

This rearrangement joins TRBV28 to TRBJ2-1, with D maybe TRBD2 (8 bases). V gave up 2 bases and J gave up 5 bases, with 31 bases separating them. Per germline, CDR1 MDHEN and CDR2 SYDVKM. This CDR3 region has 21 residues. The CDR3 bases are TGTGCCAGCAGTTTAGAAGACGGGACTAGGAAAGCAAGAAGGGGGCACAATGAGCAGTTCTTC. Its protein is CASSLEDGTRKARRGHNEQFF.

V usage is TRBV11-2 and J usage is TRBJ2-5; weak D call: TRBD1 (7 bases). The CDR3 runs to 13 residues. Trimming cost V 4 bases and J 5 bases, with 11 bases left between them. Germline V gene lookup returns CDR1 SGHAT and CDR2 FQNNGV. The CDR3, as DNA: TGTGCCAGCAGCTATTCAGGGGGGGAGACCCAGTACTTC. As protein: CASSYSGGETQYF.

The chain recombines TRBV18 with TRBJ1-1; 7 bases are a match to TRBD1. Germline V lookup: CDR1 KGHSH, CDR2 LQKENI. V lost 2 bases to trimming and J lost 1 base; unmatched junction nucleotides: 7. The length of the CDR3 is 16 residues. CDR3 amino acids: CASSPFSQGWNTEAFF. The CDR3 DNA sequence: TGTGCCAGCTCACCATTCTCACAGGGGTGGAACACTGAAGCTTTCTTT.

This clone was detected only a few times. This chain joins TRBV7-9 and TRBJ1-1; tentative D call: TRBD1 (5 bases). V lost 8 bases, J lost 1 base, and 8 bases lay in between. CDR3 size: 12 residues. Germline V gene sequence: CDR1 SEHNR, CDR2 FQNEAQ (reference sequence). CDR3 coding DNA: TGTGCCAGCCAACAGGAGAACACTGAAGCTTTCTTT. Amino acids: CASQQENTEAFF.

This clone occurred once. The DNA of the CDR3 is TGTGCCAGCAGGCAACCGGGACTAGCGGGCTCAGAGACCCAGTACTTC. This codes for CASRQPGLAGSETQYF. V gene TRBV28 combines with J gene TRBJ2-5; TRBD2 agrees at 12 bases. There are 16 residues in the CDR3. The germline V gene has CDR1 MDHEN and CDR2 SYDVKM. Losses at the gene ends were 6 bases for V and 4 bases for J; bases not matched to a gene: 9.

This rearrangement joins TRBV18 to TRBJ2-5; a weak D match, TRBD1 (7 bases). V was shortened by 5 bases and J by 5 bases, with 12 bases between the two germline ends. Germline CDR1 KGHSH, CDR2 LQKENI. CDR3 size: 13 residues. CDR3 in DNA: TGTGCCAGCTCAGCCAGGGGGGAGGAGACCCAGTACTTC. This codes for CASSARGEETQYF.

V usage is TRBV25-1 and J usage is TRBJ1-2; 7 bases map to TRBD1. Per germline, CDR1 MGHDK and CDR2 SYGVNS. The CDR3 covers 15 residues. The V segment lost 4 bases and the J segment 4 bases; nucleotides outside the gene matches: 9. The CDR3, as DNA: TGTGCCAGCAGTGCCCCGGAACAGGGGAGCTATGGCTACACCTTC. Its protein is CASSAPEQGSYGYTF.

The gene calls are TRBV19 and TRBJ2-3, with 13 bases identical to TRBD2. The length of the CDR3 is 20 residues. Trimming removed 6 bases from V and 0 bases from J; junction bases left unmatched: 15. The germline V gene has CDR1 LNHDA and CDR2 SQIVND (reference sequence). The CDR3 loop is CASSTPPGLAGEASTDTQYF. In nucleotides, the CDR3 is TGTGCCAGTAGCACACCCCCCGGACTAGCGGGAGAGGCTAGCACAGATACGCAGTATTTT.

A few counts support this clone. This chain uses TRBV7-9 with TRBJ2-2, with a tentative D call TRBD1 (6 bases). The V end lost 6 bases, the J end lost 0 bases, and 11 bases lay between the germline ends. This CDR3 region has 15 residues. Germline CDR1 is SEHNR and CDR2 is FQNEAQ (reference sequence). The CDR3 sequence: CASSTGLSNTGELFF. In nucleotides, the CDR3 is TGTGCCAGCAGTACAGGGTTATCGAACACCGGGGAGCTGTTTTTT.

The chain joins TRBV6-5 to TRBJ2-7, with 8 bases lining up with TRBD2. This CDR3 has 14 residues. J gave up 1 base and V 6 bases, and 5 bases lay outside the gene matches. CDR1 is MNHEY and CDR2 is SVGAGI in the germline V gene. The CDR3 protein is CASRVPGGSYEQYF. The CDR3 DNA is TGTGCCAGCAGGGTACCGGGAGGGTCCTACGAGCAGTACTTC.

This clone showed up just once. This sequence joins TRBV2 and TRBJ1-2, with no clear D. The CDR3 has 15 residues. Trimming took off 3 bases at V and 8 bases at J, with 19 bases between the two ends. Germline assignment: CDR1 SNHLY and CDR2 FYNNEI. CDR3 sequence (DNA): TGTGCCAGCAGTGACCTCCCGGGAATCGTGGAGGGCTACACCTTC. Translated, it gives CASSDLPGIVEGYTF.

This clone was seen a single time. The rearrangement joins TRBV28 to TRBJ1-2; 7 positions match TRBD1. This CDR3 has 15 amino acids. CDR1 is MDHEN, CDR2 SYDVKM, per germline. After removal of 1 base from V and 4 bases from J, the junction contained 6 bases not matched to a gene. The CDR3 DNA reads TGTGCCAGCAGTTTATCCCCACAGGGGTTCTATGGCTACACCTTC. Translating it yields CASSLSPQGFYGYTF.

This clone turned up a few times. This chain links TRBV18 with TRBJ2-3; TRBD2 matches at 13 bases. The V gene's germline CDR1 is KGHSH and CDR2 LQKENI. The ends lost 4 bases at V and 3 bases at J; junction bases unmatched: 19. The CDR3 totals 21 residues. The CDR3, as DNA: TGTGCCAGCTCACGACTACCGGGACTAGCGGGGCCCCGGTGGAGGACAGATACGCAGTATTTT. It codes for CASSRLPGLAGPRWRTDTQYF.

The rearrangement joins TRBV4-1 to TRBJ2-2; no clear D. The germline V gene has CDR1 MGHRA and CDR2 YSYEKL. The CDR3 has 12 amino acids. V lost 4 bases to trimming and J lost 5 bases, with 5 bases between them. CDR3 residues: CASSLGTGELFF. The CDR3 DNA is TGCGCCAGCAGCCTCGGTACCGGGGAGCTGTTTTTT.

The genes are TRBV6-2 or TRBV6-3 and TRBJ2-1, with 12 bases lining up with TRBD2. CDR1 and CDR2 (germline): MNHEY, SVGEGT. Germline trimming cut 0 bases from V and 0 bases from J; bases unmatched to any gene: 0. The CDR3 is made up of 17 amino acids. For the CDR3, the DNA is TGTGCCAGCAGTTACTCGACTAGCGGGGGCTCCTACAATGAGCAGTTCTTC. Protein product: CASSYSTSGGSYNEQFF.

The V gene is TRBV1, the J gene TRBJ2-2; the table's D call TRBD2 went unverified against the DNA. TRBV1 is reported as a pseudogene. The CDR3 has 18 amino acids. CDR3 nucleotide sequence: TGCACCAGCAGCCATCTCCCGACTAGCGGGGGGGCTCCCGGGGAGCTGTTTTTT. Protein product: CTSSHLPTSGGAPGELFF.

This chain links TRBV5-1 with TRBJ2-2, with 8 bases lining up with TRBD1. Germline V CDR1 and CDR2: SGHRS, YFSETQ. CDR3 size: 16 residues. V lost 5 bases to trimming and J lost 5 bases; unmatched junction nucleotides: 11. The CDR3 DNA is TGCGCCAGCAGTCACCAGGGGGCTCTGGGGACCGGGGAGCTGTTTTTT. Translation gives CASSHQGALGTGELFF.

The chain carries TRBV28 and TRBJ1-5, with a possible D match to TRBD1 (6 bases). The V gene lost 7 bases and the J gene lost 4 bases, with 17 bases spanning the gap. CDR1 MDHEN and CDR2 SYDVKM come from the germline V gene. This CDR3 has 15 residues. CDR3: CASTSLGRGNQPQHF. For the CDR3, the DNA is TGTGCCAGCACCTCCCTCGGCAGGGGTAATCAGCCCCAGCATTTT.

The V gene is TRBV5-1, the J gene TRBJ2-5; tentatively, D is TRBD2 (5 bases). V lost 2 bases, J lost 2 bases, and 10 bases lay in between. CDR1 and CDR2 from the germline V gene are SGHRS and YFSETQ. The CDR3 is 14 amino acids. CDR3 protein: CASSFWGVQETQYF. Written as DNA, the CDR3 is TGCGCCAGCAGCTTTTGGGGAGTACAAGAGACCCAGTACTTC. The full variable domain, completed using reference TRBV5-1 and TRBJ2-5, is KAGVTQTPRYLIKTRGQQVTLSCSPISGHRSVSWYQQTPGQGLQFLFEYFSETQRNKGNFPGRFSGRQFSNSRSEMNVSTLELGDSALYLCASSFWGVQETQYFGPGTRLLVL.